These 3 T cell receptor beta chains came from one sample sequenced in a study of T cell changes during pregnancy in multiple sclerosis. The method was immunoSEQ multiplex PCR; TCRdb's version includes in-frame clones alone and lacks a portion of them. The sample consists of about 54,000 clones, about nine tenths of them appearing once. The starting material was CD4+ T cells from peripheral blood mononuclear cells, obtained in the first trimester of pregnancy. These receptors all stem from a female donor with multiple sclerosis, enrolled in a pregnancy study.

CDR3 residues: CASSMGGNGQPQHF. The CDR3 DNA reads TGTGCCAGTAGTATGGGAGGGAACGGTCAGCCCCAGCATTTT. The V gene is TRBV19, the J gene TRBJ1-5; D remains ambiguous. V was shortened by 3 bases and J by 6 bases, with 12 bases between the two germline ends. Looked up from germline, CDR1 is LNHDA and CDR2 is SQIVND (reference sequence). This CDR3 contains 14 residues.

The CDR3 here is CASIGASGRSYYEQYF. CDR3 coding DNA: TGTGCCAGCATCGGGGCTAGCGGGAGGTCTTACTACGAGCAGTACTTC. The V and J genes are TRBV28 and TRBJ2-7; 11 nucleotides align to TRBD2. The V gene end was trimmed by 7 bases and the J gene end by 3 bases; junction bases not matched to a gene: 11. Germline-derived CDR1 and CDR2 are MDHEN and SYDVKM. The CDR3 loop spans 16 amino acids.

The chain carries TRBV29-1 and TRBJ2-5; 10 bases fit TRBD1. Germline values: CDR1 SQVTM, CDR2 ANQGSEA. The CDR3 is 12 residues long. Germline trimming cut 7 bases from V and 5 bases from J; bases unmatched to any gene: 4. CDR3 amino acids: CSAQDRGETQYF. In nucleotides, the CDR3 is TGCAGCGCCCAGGACAGGGGGGAGACCCAGTACTTC.